These 24 T cell receptor beta chains were all obtained from the same sample, sequenced in a study of blood T cell repertoires in COVID-19. TCRdb keeps only in-frame clones here, not all; method: immunoSEQ multiplex PCR. The sample includes some 390,000 clones, about 87% of them seen just once. The sequencing input was peripheral blood. The receptors originated from a human donor in a cohort sampled during active COVID-19.

This rearrangement joins TRBV19 to TRBJ2-7; TRBD2 matches at 12 bases. The germline V gene has CDR1 LNHDA and CDR2 SQIVND (reference sequence). This CDR3 region has 16 residues. V shed 1 base and J 2 bases; nucleotides not matched to a gene: 3. The CDR3 DNA is TGTGCCAGTAGTATAGCGGCTAGCGGGAGGGCCTACGAGCAGTACTTC. Translated, it gives CASSIAASGRAYEQYF.

In DNA form, the CDR3 reads TGTGCCAGCAGTTCACAGGGGAGCAACGAGCAGTACTTC. Protein product: CASSSQGSNEQYF. This chain connects TRBV27 to TRBJ2-7, with 7 bases identical to TRBD1. V trimming: 4 bases; J trimming: 5 bases; junction bases outside the gene matches: 5. This CDR3 region has 13 residues. Per germline, CDR1 MNHEY and CDR2 SMNVEV (reference sequence).

This chain joins TRBV28 and TRBJ2-5; D gene ambiguous. The germline V gene encodes CDR1 MDHEN and CDR2 SYDVKM. The CDR3 consists of 13 residues. Trimming took 5 bases from V and 3 from J, leaving 10 bases between them. CDR3 protein: CASSTGRKETQYF. Written as DNA, the CDR3 is TGTGCCAGCAGTACCGGCAGGAAAGAGACCCAGTACTTC.

This clone was seen repeatedly, ten times or more. The chain employs TRBV4-2 and TRBJ1-3; weak D call: TRBD1 (5 bases). This CDR3 comprises 15 residues. V shed 4 bases and J shed 0 bases, with 10 bases lying between them. CDR1 LGHNA and CDR2 YNFKEQ come from the germline V gene. CDR3 in DNA: TGTGCCAGCAGCCGGACATTAAACTCTGGAAACACCATATATTTT. Translating it yields CASSRTLNSGNTIYF.

To note about this clone: Germline is not matched at one junction end, which may reflect a read error. The chain couples TRBV9 to TRBJ2-3; 9 bases fit TRBD2. This CDR3 is 16 amino acids long. The germline V gene encodes CDR1 SGDLS and CDR2 YYNGEE. This CDR3 reads CARSLGGGGAADTQYF. CDR3 bases: TGTGCCCGCAGCCTCGGGGGCGGGGGGGCGGCAGATACGCAGTATTTT.

This chain joins TRBV7-9 and TRBJ2-5; 9 bases align to TRBD1. V dropped 10 bases and J dropped 5; count of bases not matched to a gene: 20. CDR1 and CDR2 from the germline V gene are SEHNR and FQNEAQ (reference sequence). CDR3 size: 17 residues. The CDR3 DNA follows: TGTGCCAACACACCGTTCTTACTCCAGACAGGGGGGGAGACCCAGTACTTC. Translating gives CANTPFLLQTGGETQYF.

This rearrangement joins TRBV5-4 to TRBJ2-1; TRBD2 aligns across 7 bases. From germline, CDR1 is SGHNT and CDR2 YYREEE (reference sequence). Trimming at V came to 1 base and at J to 1 base, leaving 11 bases not matched to a gene. The CDR3 runs to 18 residues. The CDR3 DNA sequence: TGTGCCAGCAGCTTGACTGACTCCATGGGGGGGTCCTACAATGAGCAGTTCTTC. Residues: CASSLTDSMGGSYNEQFF.

There are a few counts of this clone. The junction departs from germline at one end; a sequencing error may be responsible. This chain joins TRBV29-1 and TRBJ1-1; 8 bases agree with TRBD1. Germline values: CDR1 SQVTM, CDR2 ANQGSEA. This CDR3 has 14 residues. The CDR3 bases are TGCAGCGTTGAATCCCGCGGCCAGGGGGCTGAGGCTTTCTTT. This sequence encodes CSVESRGQGAEAFF.

The V call is TRBV7-2, the J call TRBJ2-7; 8 bases fit TRBD1. Germline V gene sequence: CDR1 SGHTA, CDR2 FQGNSA. V was clipped by 4 bases and J by 7 bases; unmatched bases: 9. The CDR3 runs to 14 residues. CDR3 sequence: CASSSLVTGGEQYF. For the CDR3, the DNA is TGTGCCAGCAGCTCCTTGGTTACAGGGGGGGAGCAGTACTTC. The full variable domain, completed using reference TRBV7-2 and TRBJ2-7, is GAGVSQSPSNKVTEKGKDVELRCDPISGHTALYWYRQSLGQGLEFLIYFQGNSAPDKSGLPSDRFSAERTGGSVSTLTIQRTQQEDSAVYLCASSSLVTGGEQYFGPGTRLTVT.

A note on this clone: Other DNA sequences in this specimen translate into the identical CDR3. The rearrangement links TRBV7-3 to TRBJ2-2; D is uncertain. With 9 bases removed from V and 0 bases from J, the gap between germline ends came to 8 bases. The CDR3 totals 13 residues. Germline CDR1 is SGHTA and CDR2 is FQGTGA. CDR3 region: CASQAPNTGELFF. The CDR3 region has the DNA TGTGCCAGTCAGGCGCCGAACACCGGGGAGCTGTTTTTT.

The chain uses TRBV15 and TRBJ2-1; 11 bases match TRBD2. The CDR3 has 15 amino acids. CDR1 is LNHNV, CDR2 YYDKDF, per germline (reference sequence). Germline trimming cut 5 bases from V and 6 bases from J; bases unmatched to any gene: 6. CDR3 in DNA: TGTGCCACCAGCGGCGGACTAGCGGGTTTCAATGAGCAGTTCTTC. Translation gives CATSGGLAGFNEQFF.

The gene calls are TRBV6-5 and TRBJ2-7, with D hard to call. This CDR3 has 14 residues. Germline CDR1 MNHEY, CDR2 SVGAGI. With 6 bases removed from V and 5 bases from J, the gap between germline ends came to 17 bases. Here the CDR3 reads CASRRGNPFDEQYF. DNA of the CDR3: TGTGCCAGCAGACGCGGCAACCCGTTCGACGAGCAGTACTTC.

The genes are TRBV18 and TRBJ2-2; 10 bases fit TRBD2. Germline-derived CDR1 and CDR2 are KGHSH and LQKENI. V lost 6 bases, J lost 3 bases, and 4 bases stayed unmatched. CDR3 length: 15 amino acids. CDR3 loop: CASSSGTSDTGELFF. The DNA for the CDR3 is TGTGCCAGCTCGTCCGGGACTAGCGACACCGGGGAGCTGTTTTTT.

The rearrangement uses TRBV3-1 (or the pseudogene TRBV3-2) and TRBJ2-7; D is uncertain. Germline V gives CDR1 LGHDT, CDR2 YNNKEL (reference sequence). Deletions cut 6 bases from V and 5 bases from J, with 26 bases between. The CDR3 is made up of 17 amino acids. The CDR3 here is CASSHGWAESTYDEQYF. The CDR3 bases are TGTGCCAGCAGTCACGGTTGGGCCGAAAGTACCTATGACGAGCAGTACTTC.

The J gene is TRBJ1-5, the V gene TRBV28, with 10 bases lining up with TRBD1. V shed 6 bases and J 3 bases; nucleotides not matched to a gene: 5. This CDR3 region has 15 residues. Germline V gene sequence: CDR1 MDHEN, CDR2 SYDVKM. The CDR3 is CASSPTGGLNQPQHF. The CDR3 DNA is TGTGCCAGCAGCCCGACAGGGGGCCTCAATCAGCCCCAGCATTTT.

The V call is TRBV5-1, the J call TRBJ2-7, with TRBD2 matching 9 bases. V lost 5 bases, J lost 3 bases, and 9 bases stayed unmatched. Germline lookup yields CDR1 SGHRS and CDR2 YFSETQ. The CDR3 is made up of 15 amino acids. The CDR3 sequence: CASRGLAGNLYEQYF. The CDR3 DNA sequence: TGCGCCAGCAGGGGTCTAGCGGGGAACCTCTACGAGCAGTACTTC.

The chain joins TRBV4-2 to TRBJ2-1, with TRBD2 matching 7 bases. The length of the CDR3 is 16 residues. V lost 2 bases, J lost 5 bases, and 9 bases stayed unmatched. Germline-derived CDR1 and CDR2 are LGHNA and YNFKEQ. CDR3 DNA sequence: TGTGCCAGCAGCCAACAACTAGCGAGGAGGGACAATGAGCAGTTCTTC. It specifies CASSQQLARRDNEQFF.

The rearrangement links TRBV11-2 to TRBJ2-7; TRBD2 is a possible D gene (5 bases). The V end was cut by 5 bases, the J end by 4 bases, with 9 bases between. The CDR3 length is 12 residues. Germline CDR1 is SGHAT and CDR2 is FQNNGV. CDR3 protein: CASSLRGYEQYF. Here the CDR3 DNA reads TGTGCCAGCAGCCTTCGGGGTTACGAGCAGTACTTC.

This clone was counted once. The CDR3 protein is CASSPQGATNEKLFF. CDR3 in DNA: TGTGCCAGCAGCCCCCAGGGGGCAACTAATGAAAAACTGTTTTTT. This sequence joins TRBV6-5 and TRBJ1-4, with TRBD1 identical over 7 bases. This CDR3 is built from 15 residues. Germline CDR1 is MNHEY and CDR2 is SVGAGI. Trimming at V came to 6 bases and at J to 0 bases, leaving 4 bases not matched to a gene.

This rearrangement joins TRBV6-6 to TRBJ2-7, with TRBD1 matching 9 bases. The CDR3 spans 14 residues. Germline values: CDR1 MNHNY, CDR2 SVGAGI (reference sequence). Losses at the gene ends were 3 bases for V and 5 bases for J; bases not matched to a gene: 5. CDR3 amino acids: CASSYGQGTNEQYF. For the CDR3, the DNA is TGTGCCAGCAGTTATGGACAGGGGACCAACGAGCAGTACTTC.

The V and J genes are TRBV7-3 and TRBJ2-2; TRBD1 aligns across 8 bases. Per germline, CDR1 SGHTA and CDR2 FQGTGA. Unmatched junction bases numbered 15, after V lost 1 base and J lost 5 bases. There are 19 residues in the CDR3. CDR3 in DNA: TGTGCCAGCAGCTTAATCGACCTGGGAGCGGACAGGGTAACCGGGGAGCTGTTTTTT. As protein: CASSLIDLGADRVTGELFF.

The V gene is TRBV5-1, the J gene TRBJ2-3, with 12 bases matching TRBD2. The germline V gene encodes CDR1 SGHRS and CDR2 YFSETQ. This CDR3 has 17 residues. Trimming cost V 4 bases and J 6 bases; bases outside gene matches: 12. In DNA form, the CDR3 reads TGCGCCAGCAGCCGGCGAGGGCCTAGCGGGAGGGTTGATACGCAGTATTTT. Its translation: CASSRRGPSGRVDTQYF.

The CDR3 DNA reads TGTGCCAGCAGCCAAAATTCGGACAATGAGCAGTTCTTC. It is translated as CASSQNSDNEQFF. V usage is TRBV7-3 and J usage is TRBJ2-1; D gene unclear. CDR1 and CDR2 (germline): SGHTA, FQGTGA. V was trimmed by 5 bases and J by 5 bases, leaving 10 bases between them. The CDR3 totals 13 residues. The complete variable domain, with remaining parts taken from reference TRBV7-3 and TRBJ2-1, reads GAGVSQTPSNKVTEKGKYVELRCDPISGHTALYWYRQSLGQGPEFLIYFQGTGAADDSGLPNDRFFAVRPEGSVSTLKIQRTERGDSAVYLCASSQNSDNEQFFGPGTRLTVL.

The chain couples TRBV7-8 to TRBJ1-1; 8 nucleotides agree with TRBD1. Unmatched junction bases numbered 9, after V lost 3 bases and J lost 0 bases. The germline CDR1 and CDR2 sequences are SGHVS and FQNEAQ. The CDR3 contains 17 residues. The CDR3 here is CASSFDRGSSMNTEAFF. The CDR3 DNA reads as TGTGCCAGCAGCTTCGACAGGGGATCTTCAATGAACACTGAAGCTTTCTTT.